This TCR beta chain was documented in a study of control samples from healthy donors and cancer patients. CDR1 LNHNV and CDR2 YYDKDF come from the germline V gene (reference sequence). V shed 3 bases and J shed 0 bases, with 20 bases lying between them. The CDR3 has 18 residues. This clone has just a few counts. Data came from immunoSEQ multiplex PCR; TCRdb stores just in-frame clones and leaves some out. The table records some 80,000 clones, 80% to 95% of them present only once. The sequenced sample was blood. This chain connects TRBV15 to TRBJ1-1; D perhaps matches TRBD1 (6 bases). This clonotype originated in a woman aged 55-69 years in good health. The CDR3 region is CATSSRQVGRTMNTEAFF. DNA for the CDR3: TGTGCCACCAGCAGCCGACAGGTCGGCCGCACCATGAACACTGAAGCTTTCTTT.